This T cell receptor (beta chain) is from a study of CD8 T cells in Susac syndrome. Study results and limitations: As acknowledged by the study, its TCR sequencing and HLA analysis included a relatively small number of individuals.

The multiple sclerosis controls were treatment-naive patients affected by stable or active relapsing-remitting disease. The TEMRA cells underwent FACS enrichment, while the CD8+ and CD4+ T cells underwent negative isolation. Random hexamers were used to reverse transcribe the RNA input (about 0.45 to 1 ug). Across 54 Vbeta and 13 Jbeta, TCR beta CDR3 was amplified with immunoSEQ multiplex PCR. In TCRdb, the immunoSEQ multiplex PCR reads were re-called with MiXCR into one record per CDR3 protein. The profile shows about 210,000 distinct CDR3 sequences, approximately 95% of them singletons. Notes on this clonotype: Its cognate antigen is unknown.

Source material: CD4+ T cells from PBMCs. This receptor was taken from a human donor with multiple sclerosis.

The CDR3 loop is CSAPDRGGYGYTF. DNA for the CDR3: TGCAGTGCGCCGGACAGGGGAGGCTATGGCTACACCTTC. This chain joins TRBV20-1 and TRBJ1-2; 9 positions agree with TRBD1. Germline V gene lookup returns CDR1 DFQATT and CDR2 SNEGSKA (reference sequence). With V trimmed by 6 bases and J by 4 bases, 6 bases remained unmatched. The CDR3 covers 13 residues.